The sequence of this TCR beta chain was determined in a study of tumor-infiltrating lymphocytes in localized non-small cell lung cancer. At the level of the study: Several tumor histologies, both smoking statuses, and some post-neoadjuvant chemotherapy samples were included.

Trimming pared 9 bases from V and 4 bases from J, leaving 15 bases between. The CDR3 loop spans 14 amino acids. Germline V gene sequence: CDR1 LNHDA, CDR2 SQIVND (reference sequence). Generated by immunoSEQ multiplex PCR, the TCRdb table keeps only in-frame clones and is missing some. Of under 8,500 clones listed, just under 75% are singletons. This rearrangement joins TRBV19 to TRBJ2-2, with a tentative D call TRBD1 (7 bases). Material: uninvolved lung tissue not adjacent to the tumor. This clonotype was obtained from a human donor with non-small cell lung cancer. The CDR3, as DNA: TGTGCCAGCTCCGGGCAGGGGGGCACCGGGGAGCTGTTTTTT. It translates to CASSGQGGTGELFF. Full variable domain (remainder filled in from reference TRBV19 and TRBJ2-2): DGGITQSPKYLFRKEGQNVTLSCEQNLNHDAMYWYRQDPGQGLRLIYYSQIVNDFQKGDIAEGYSVSREKKESFPLTVTSAQKNPTAFYLCASSGQGGTGELFFGEGSRLTVL.